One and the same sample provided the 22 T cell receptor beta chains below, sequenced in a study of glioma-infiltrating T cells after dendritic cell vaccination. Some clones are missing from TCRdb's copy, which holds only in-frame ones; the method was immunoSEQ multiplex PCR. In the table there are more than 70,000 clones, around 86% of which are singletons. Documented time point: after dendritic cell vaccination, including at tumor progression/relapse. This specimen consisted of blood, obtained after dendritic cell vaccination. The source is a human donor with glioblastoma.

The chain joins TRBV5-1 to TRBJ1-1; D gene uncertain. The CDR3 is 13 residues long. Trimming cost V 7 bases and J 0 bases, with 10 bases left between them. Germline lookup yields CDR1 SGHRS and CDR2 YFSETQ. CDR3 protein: CASHLEMNTEAFF. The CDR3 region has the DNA TGCGCCAGCCATCTGGAGATGAACACTGAAGCTTTCTTT.

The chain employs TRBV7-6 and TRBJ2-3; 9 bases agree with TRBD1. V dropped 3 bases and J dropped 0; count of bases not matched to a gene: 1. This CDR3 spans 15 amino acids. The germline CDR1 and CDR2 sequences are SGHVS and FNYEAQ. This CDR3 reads CASSFGTGSTDTQYF. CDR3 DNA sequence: TGTGCCAGCAGCTTTGGGACAGGGAGCACAGATACGCAGTATTTT.

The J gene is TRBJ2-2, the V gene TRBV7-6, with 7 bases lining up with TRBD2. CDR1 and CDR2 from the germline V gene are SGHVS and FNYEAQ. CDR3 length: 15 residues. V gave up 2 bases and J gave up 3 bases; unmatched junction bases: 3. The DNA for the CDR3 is TGTGCCAGCAGCTTACTAGGGAGGGACACCGGGGAGCTGTTTTTT. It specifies CASSLLGRDTGELFF. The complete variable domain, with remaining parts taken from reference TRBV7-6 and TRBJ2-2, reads GAGVSQSPRYKVTKRGQDVALRCDPISGHVSLYWYRQALGQGPEFLTYFNYEAQQDKSGLPNDRFSAERPEGSISTLTIQRTEQRDSAMYRCASSLLGRDTGELFFGEGSRLTVL.

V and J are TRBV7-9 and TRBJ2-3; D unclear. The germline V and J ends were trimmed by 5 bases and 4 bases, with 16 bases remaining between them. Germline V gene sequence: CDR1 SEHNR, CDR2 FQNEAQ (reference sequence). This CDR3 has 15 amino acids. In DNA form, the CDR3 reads TGTGCCAGCAGCCGTGCGCGGAGCGCGGCAGATACGCAGTATTTT. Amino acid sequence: CASSRARSAADTQYF.

The CDR3 here is CASSSRDTLNYGYTF. In DNA, the CDR3 is TGTGCCAGCAGCTCCCGGGACACACTTAACTATGGCTACACCTTC. The chain combines TRBV7-9 with TRBJ1-2, with TRBD1 as a possible D gene (6 bases). Germline V gene data show CDR1 as SEHNR and CDR2 as FQNEAQ (reference sequence). Trimming removed 4 bases at V and 1 base at J, with 13 bases between. The CDR3 spans 15 residues.

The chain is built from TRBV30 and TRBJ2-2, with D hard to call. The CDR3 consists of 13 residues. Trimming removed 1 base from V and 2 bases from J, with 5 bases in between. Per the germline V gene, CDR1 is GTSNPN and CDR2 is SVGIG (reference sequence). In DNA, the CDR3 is TGTGCCTGGAGTGCCTACAACACCGGGGAGCTGTTTTTT. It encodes CAWSAYNTGELFF.

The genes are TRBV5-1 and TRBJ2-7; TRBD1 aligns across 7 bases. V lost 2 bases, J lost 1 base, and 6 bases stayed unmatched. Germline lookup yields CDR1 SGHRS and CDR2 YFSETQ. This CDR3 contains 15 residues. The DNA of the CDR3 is TGCGCCAGCAGCTTTGAGGCAGGGGGTTCCTACGAGCAGTACTTC. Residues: CASSFEAGGSYEQYF.

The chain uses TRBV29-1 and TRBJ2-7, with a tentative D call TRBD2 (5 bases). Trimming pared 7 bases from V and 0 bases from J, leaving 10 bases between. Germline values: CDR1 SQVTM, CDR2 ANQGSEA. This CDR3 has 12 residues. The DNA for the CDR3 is TGCAGCGCCGAGGGCACCTCCTACGAGCAGTACTTC. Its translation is CSAEGTSYEQYF.

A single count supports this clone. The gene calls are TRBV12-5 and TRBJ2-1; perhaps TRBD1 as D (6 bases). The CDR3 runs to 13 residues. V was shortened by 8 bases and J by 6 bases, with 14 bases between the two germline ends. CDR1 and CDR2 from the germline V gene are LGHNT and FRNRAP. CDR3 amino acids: CASSQGRGNEQFF. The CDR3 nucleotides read TGTGCTAGTTCCCAGGGGAGAGGCAATGAGCAGTTCTTC.

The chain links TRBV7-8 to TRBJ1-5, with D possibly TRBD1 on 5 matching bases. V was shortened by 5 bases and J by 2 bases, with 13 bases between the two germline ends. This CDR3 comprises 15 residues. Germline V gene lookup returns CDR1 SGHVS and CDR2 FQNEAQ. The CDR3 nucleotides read TGTGCCAGCAGCCCGGGGGAGCTGGGCAATCAGCCCCAGCATTTT. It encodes CASSPGELGNQPQHF.

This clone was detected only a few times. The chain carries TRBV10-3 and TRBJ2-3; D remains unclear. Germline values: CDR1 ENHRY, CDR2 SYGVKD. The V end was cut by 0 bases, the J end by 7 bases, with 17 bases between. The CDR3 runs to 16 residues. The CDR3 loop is CAISESSGGSSNTQYF. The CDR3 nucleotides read TGTGCCATCAGTGAGTCCTCGGGTGGTAGTTCGAATACGCAGTATTTT.

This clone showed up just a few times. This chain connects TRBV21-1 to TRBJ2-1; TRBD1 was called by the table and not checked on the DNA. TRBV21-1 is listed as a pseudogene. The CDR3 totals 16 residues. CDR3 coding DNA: TGTGCCAGCAGCAAACCACAGGGGGCACCCTACAATGAGCAGTTCTTC. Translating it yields CASSKPQGAPYNEQFF.

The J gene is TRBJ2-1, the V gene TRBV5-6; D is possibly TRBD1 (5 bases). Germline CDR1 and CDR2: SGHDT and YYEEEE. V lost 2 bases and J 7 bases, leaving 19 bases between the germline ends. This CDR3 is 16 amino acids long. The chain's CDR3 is CASSFIQGTEKNEQFF. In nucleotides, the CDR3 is TGTGCCAGCAGCTTTATCCAGGGAACGGAAAAAAATGAGCAGTTCTTC.

CDR3 loop: CASSGRGRRNTEAFF. The DNA for the CDR3 is TGTGCCAGCAGTGGCAGGGGGCGCAGGAACACTGAAGCTTTCTTT. The J gene is TRBJ1-1, the V gene TRBV2, with 8 bases that match TRBD1. J lost 1 base, V lost 4 bases, and 5 bases had no gene match. Germline assignment: CDR1 SNHLY and CDR2 FYNNEI. The CDR3 extends over 15 amino acids. Looking up the rest from reference TRBV2 and TRBJ1-1 gives the full variable domain: EPEVTQTPSHQVTQMGQEVILRCVPISNHLYFYWYRQILGQKVEFLVSFYNNEISEKSEIFDDQFSVERPDGSNFTLKIRSTKLEDSAMYFCASSGRGRRNTEAFFGQGTRLTVV.

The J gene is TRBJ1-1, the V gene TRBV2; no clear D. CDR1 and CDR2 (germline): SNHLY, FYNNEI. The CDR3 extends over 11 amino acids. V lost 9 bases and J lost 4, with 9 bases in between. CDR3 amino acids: CASSGLTEAFF. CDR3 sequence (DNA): TGTGCCAGTTCAGGCCTCACTGAAGCTTTCTTT.

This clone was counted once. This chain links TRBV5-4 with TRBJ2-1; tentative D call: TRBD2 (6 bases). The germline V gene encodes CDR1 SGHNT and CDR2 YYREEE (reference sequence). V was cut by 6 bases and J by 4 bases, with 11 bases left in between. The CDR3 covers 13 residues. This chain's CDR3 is CASTLGGYNEQFF. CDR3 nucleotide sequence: TGTGCCAGCACCCTTGGGGGGTACAATGAGCAGTTCTTC. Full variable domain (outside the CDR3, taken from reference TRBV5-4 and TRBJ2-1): ETGVTQSPTHLIKTRGQQVTLRCSSQSGHNTVSWYQQALGQGPQFIFQYYREEENGRGNFPPRFSGLQFPNYSSELNVNALELDDSALYLCASTLGGYNEQFFGPGTRLTVL.

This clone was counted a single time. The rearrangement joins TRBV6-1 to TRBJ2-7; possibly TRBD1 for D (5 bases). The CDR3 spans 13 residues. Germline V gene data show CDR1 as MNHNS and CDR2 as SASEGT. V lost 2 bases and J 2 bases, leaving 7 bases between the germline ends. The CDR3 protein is CASSEFRAYEQYF. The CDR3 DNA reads TGTGCCAGCAGTGAATTCAGGGCCTACGAGCAGTACTTC.

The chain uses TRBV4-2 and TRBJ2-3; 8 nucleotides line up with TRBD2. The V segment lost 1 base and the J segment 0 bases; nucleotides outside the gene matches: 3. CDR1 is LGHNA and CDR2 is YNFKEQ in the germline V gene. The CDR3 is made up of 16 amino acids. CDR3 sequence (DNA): TGTGCCAGCAGCCAAGTCGGGGGGGCTAGCACAGATACGCAGTATTTT. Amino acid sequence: CASSQVGGASTDTQYF.

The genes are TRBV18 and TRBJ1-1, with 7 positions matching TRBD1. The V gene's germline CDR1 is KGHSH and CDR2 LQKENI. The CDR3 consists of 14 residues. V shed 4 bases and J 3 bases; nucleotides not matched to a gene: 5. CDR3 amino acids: CASSREDRDTEAFF. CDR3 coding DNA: TGTGCCAGCTCACGCGAAGACAGGGACACTGAAGCTTTCTTT.

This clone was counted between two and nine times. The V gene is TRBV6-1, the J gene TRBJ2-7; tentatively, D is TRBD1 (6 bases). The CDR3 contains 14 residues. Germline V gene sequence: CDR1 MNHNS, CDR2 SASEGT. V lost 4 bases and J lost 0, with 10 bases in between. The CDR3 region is CASSGRGISYEQYF. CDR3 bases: TGTGCCAGCAGTGGCAGGGGAATCTCCTACGAGCAGTACTTC.

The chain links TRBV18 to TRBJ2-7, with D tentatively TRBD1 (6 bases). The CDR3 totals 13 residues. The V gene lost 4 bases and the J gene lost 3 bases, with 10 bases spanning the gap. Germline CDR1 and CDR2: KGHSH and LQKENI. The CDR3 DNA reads TGTGCCAGCTCACTGGGACAATTCTACGAGCAGTACTTC. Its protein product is CASSLGQFYEQYF.

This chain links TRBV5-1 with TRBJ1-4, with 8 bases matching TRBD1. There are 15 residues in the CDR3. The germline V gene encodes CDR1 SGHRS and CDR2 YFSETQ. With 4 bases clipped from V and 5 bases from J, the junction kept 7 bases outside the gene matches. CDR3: CASSPGTGLNEKLFF. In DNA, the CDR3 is TGCGCCAGCAGCCCGGGGACAGGTTTGAATGAAAAACTGTTTTTT.